The 26 T cell receptor beta chains presented below share a single source sample, sequenced in a study of cytomegalovirus exposure and HLA in healthy donors. The PCR used 60 Vbeta and 13 Jbeta primers. Sequencing used immunoSEQ multiplex PCR; TCRdb keeps in-frame clones, though not all of them. The sample has 150,000 to 200,000 clones, approximately 82% seen once. Specimen: PBMCs. The receptors come from a male donor in good health and CMV-seronegative.

The chain carries TRBV2 and TRBJ2-5; TRBD1 might be the D (6 bases). Germline assignment: CDR1 SNHLY and CDR2 FYNNEI. The CDR3 has 14 residues. The ends were cut back, 8 bases at V and 2 bases at J, with 15 bases in the middle. The CDR3 DNA follows: TGTGCCAGCCGGCCCGGACAGATACAAGAGACCCAGTACTTC. Translation: CASRPGQIQETQYF.

The V gene is TRBV7-3, the J gene TRBJ2-6, with D perhaps TRBD1 (5 bases). CDR1 is SGHTA and CDR2 is FQGTGA in the germline V gene. This CDR3 is built from 15 residues. V was shortened by 8 bases and J by 1 base, with 12 bases between the two germline ends. The CDR3 spells CASGDQGSGANVLTF. The DNA of the CDR3 is TGTGCCAGCGGCGATCAGGGATCTGGGGCCAACGTCCTGACTTTC.

This sequence joins TRBV13 and TRBJ1-2; 10 positions match TRBD1. The CDR3 is 15 residues long. Germline V gene lookup returns CDR1 PRHDT and CDR2 FYEKMQ (reference sequence). V gave up 5 bases and J gave up 5 bases; unmatched junction bases: 8. CDR3 in amino acids: CASSAGQGGGYGYTF. As DNA, the CDR3 is TGTGCCAGCAGCGCCGGACAGGGGGGCGGGTATGGCTACACCTTC.

Written as DNA, the CDR3 is TGTGCCAGCAGTCTCATGTGGACAGGCATTTACAATGAGCAGTTCTTC. It specifies CASSLMWTGIYNEQFF. The chain is built from TRBV11-3 and TRBJ2-1, with 7 bases lining up with TRBD1. The CDR3 sequence is 16 residues long. Losses at the gene ends were 6 bases for V and 4 bases for J; bases not matched to a gene: 12. Germline V gene sequence: CDR1 SGHNT, CDR2 YENEEA.

This clone was picked up one time. The chain carries TRBV27 and TRBJ1-3; a weak D match, TRBD1 (5 bases). V lost 0 bases and J lost 8, with 8 bases in between. Germline CDR1 is MNHEY and CDR2 is SMNVEV (reference sequence). The CDR3 is made up of 13 amino acids. The CDR3 region is CASSLSKGYTIYF. The CDR3, as DNA: TGTGCCAGCAGTTTATCGAAGGGGTACACCATATATTTT.

The chain employs TRBV5-1 and TRBJ1-1, with D possibly matching TRBD1 (5 bases). The CDR3 length is 13 residues. Trimming removed 5 bases from V and 3 bases from J, with 11 bases in between. Germline V lookup: CDR1 SGHRS, CDR2 YFSETQ. In DNA form, the CDR3 reads TGCGCCAGCAGGACGTGGGGGGACACTGAAGCTTTCTTT. It translates to CASRTWGDTEAFF.

This clone was counted only a few times. The rearrangement joins TRBV4-1 to TRBJ2-6; a possible D gene is TRBD2 (5 bases). With 1 base removed from V and 2 bases from J, the gap between germline ends came to 9 bases. CDR3 length equals 16 residues. The germline CDR1 and CDR2 sequences are MGHRA and YSYEKL. CDR3 coding DNA: TGCGCCAGCAGCCAAGTTCTAGCAGCTGGGGCCAACGTCCTGACTTTC. It codes for CASSQVLAAGANVLTF.

This chain links TRBV5-1 with TRBJ2-5, with D tentatively TRBD2 (5 bases). The CDR3 is 12 amino acids. Looked up from germline, CDR1 is SGHRS and CDR2 is YFSETQ. The germline V and J ends were trimmed by 5 bases and 5 bases, with 10 bases remaining between them. The CDR3, as DNA: TGCGCCAGCAGGCCCGACTATGAGACCCAGTACTTC. Its protein product is CASRPDYETQYF.

CDR3 region: CASSPPGGQNTEAFF. The CDR3 coding sequence is TGTGCCAGCTCACCACCTGGTGGGCAGAACACTGAAGCTTTCTTT. The V call is TRBV18, the J call TRBJ1-1; D remains unclear. This CDR3 has 15 amino acids. Germline V gene lookup returns CDR1 KGHSH and CDR2 LQKENI. Trimming left V 0 bases short and J 1 base short, with 9 bases between.

The V gene is TRBV19, the J gene TRBJ1-1; D is ambiguous. The CDR3 length is 14 residues. CDR1 and CDR2 from the germline V gene are LNHDA and SQIVND (reference sequence). Trimming left V 0 bases short and J 2 bases short, with 7 bases between. CDR3 DNA: TGTGCCAGTAGTATAGACGGGGTAAACACTGAAGCTTTCTTT. Its translation: CASSIDGVNTEAFF.

This rearrangement joins TRBV27 to TRBJ2-3, with TRBD2 identical over 8 bases. J lost 4 bases, V lost 6 bases, and 24 bases had no gene match. The germline gives CDR1 MNHEY, CDR2 SMNVEV (reference sequence). CDR3 length: 20 residues. CDR3 DNA: TGTGCCAGCAGCCCGGCCGAGCCTGGGACTAGTTTGTTGTCGGCAGATACGCAGTATTTT. Protein: CASSPAEPGTSLLSADTQYF.

The chain has TRBV5-4 and TRBJ2-5; a possible D gene is TRBD1 (5 bases). The V end was cut by 4 bases, the J end by 4 bases, with 17 bases between. Germline V CDR1 and CDR2: SGHNT, YYREEE (reference sequence). This CDR3 spans 15 amino acids. The CDR3 coding sequence is TGTGCCAGCAGCATGAATAGGGGCCTGGGAGAGACCCAGTACTTC. Translated, it gives CASSMNRGLGETQYF.

This sequence joins TRBV19 and TRBJ2-7; 9 nucleotides line up with TRBD1. Germline V gives CDR1 LNHDA, CDR2 SQIVND (reference sequence). The CDR3 is made up of 15 amino acids. J gave up 2 bases and V 0 bases, and 2 bases lay outside the gene matches. The CDR3 here is CASSIEGQGPYEQYF. The DNA for the CDR3 is TGTGCCAGTAGTATAGAGGGACAGGGACCCTACGAGCAGTACTTC.

This chain joins TRBV6-5 and TRBJ1-2; D unresolved. V dropped 4 bases and J dropped 6 bases, with 6 bases sitting between them. The CDR3 has 11 residues. The germline V gene has CDR1 MNHEY and CDR2 SVGAGI. CDR3 in amino acids: CASSSLHGYTF. CDR3 bases: TGTGCCAGCAGTTCTCTCCATGGCTACACCTTC.

In DNA form, the CDR3 reads TGTGCCAGTAGGACGACAGGGGAAAGGGACGAGCAGTACTTC. Protein sequence: CASRTTGERDEQYF. The chain recombines TRBV19 with TRBJ2-7; 8 positions match TRBD1. Germline values: CDR1 LNHDA, CDR2 SQIVND (reference sequence). The CDR3 extends over 14 amino acids. V shed 6 bases and J 5 bases; nucleotides not matched to a gene: 9.

The rearrangement links TRBV30 to TRBJ1-4; D gene uncertain. Germline V gene lookup returns CDR1 GTSNPN and CDR2 SVGIG (reference sequence). There are 15 residues in the CDR3. Trimming cost V 1 base and J 3 bases, with 12 bases left between them. The CDR3 DNA reads as TGTGCCTGGAGTGCCGCGGGAGGGCCTAATGAAAAACTGTTTTTT. Protein: CAWSAAGGPNEKLFF.

The chain recombines TRBV6-1 with TRBJ2-2; TRBD1 matches at 11 bases. The germline gives CDR1 MNHNS, CDR2 SASEGT. The trim removed 2 bases at V and 3 bases at J, leaving 2 bases unmatched. This CDR3 is 16 amino acids long. CDR3 region: CASSEKGQGDTGELFF. As DNA, the CDR3 is TGTGCCAGCAGTGAAAAGGGACAGGGGGACACCGGGGAGCTGTTTTTT.

Only one count was recorded for this clone. V is TRBV9 and J is TRBJ2-5, with a weak D call TRBD2 (5 bases). The J call is doubtful: the DNA matches TRBJ2-7 better. Germline loops: CDR1 SGDLS, CDR2 YYNGEE. The CDR3 consists of 14 residues. The DNA for the CDR3 is TGTGCCAGCAGCAAAGGACTGGAATGGTACGAGCAGTACTTC. It codes for CASSKGLEWYEQYF.

The chain employs TRBV5-4 and TRBJ2-2; 9 nucleotides agree with TRBD2. The V gene end was trimmed by 4 bases and the J gene end by 3 bases; junction bases not matched to a gene: 7. The germline gives CDR1 SGHNT, CDR2 YYREEE (reference sequence). The CDR3 loop spans 16 amino acids. The CDR3 coding sequence is TGTGCCAGCAGCCCTCTAGCGGGGTTGGACACCGGGGAGCTGTTTTTT. Its protein product is CASSPLAGLDTGELFF.

The chain couples TRBV5-1 to TRBJ2-3, with a possible D match to TRBD2 (6 bases). The CDR3 contains 14 residues. The V gene's germline CDR1 is SGHRS and CDR2 YFSETQ. Deletions cut 0 bases from V and 14 bases from J, with 19 bases between. The CDR3 region has the DNA TGCGCCAGCAGCTTGGCCGTACAGGAGGGGCGAGGGTATTTT. As protein: CASSLAVQEGRGYF.

CDR3: CASSRDRESYGYTF. Here the CDR3 DNA reads TGTGCCAGCAGTAGGGACAGGGAGAGCTATGGCTACACCTTC. The chain has TRBV6-4 and TRBJ1-2; 9 nucleotides match TRBD1. V lost 5 bases to trimming and J lost 4 bases; unmatched junction nucleotides: 5. The germline V gene has CDR1 MRHNA and CDR2 SNTAGT. The CDR3 is 14 amino acids.

The chain is built from TRBV5-1 and TRBJ2-1; a possible D gene is TRBD1 (5 bases). The germline gives CDR1 SGHRS, CDR2 YFSETQ. V was clipped by 0 bases and J by 8 bases, with 12 bases between them. This CDR3 region has 14 residues. CDR3 DNA: TGCGCCAGCAGCTTGGAGGGGCAGCTGGATGAGCAGTTCTTC. This sequence encodes CASSLEGQLDEQFF.

The rearrangement joins TRBV18 to TRBJ1-5; D perhaps matches TRBD1 (6 bases). Per germline, CDR1 KGHSH and CDR2 LQKENI. Trimming left V 0 bases short and J 5 bases short, with 17 bases between. CDR3 size: 17 residues. The CDR3 is CASSPPRLAGVYQPQHF. In DNA, the CDR3 is TGTGCCAGCTCACCACCGAGACTGGCAGGGGTTTATCAGCCCCAGCATTTT.

The chain has TRBV2 and TRBJ2-5, with D possibly matching TRBD2 (5 bases). TRBJ2-7 explains the end of the DNA better; the J call may be wrong. Germline V lookup: CDR1 SNHLY, CDR2 FYNNEI. The CDR3 contains 14 residues. CDR3 sequence: CASSGTPAGYEQYF. The CDR3 region has the DNA TGTGCCAGCAGTGGGACTCCGGCTGGCTACGAGCAGTACTTC.

Turning to this clone: Other DNA sequences in the sample encode the same CDR3. The V and J genes are TRBV27 and TRBJ1-2, with D perhaps matching TRBD1 (5 bases). The CDR3 is 13 amino acids. V was clipped by 5 bases and J by 5 bases, with 12 bases between them. CDR1 and CDR2 (germline): MNHEY, SMNVEV (reference sequence). The CDR3 loop is CASSLTGNYGYTF. CDR3 sequence (DNA): TGTGCCAGCAGTCTCACAGGAAATTATGGCTACACCTTC.

Only one count was recorded for this clone. The genes are TRBV14 and TRBJ2-3, with TRBD1 as a possible D gene (5 bases). V dropped 0 bases and J dropped 3 bases, with 13 bases sitting between them. Germline CDR1 is SGHDN and CDR2 is FVKESK. This CDR3 is 16 amino acids long. CDR3 sequence: CASSQEGALRTDTQYF. In DNA, the CDR3 is TGTGCCAGCAGCCAAGAAGGGGCCCTAAGGACAGATACGCAGTATTTT.